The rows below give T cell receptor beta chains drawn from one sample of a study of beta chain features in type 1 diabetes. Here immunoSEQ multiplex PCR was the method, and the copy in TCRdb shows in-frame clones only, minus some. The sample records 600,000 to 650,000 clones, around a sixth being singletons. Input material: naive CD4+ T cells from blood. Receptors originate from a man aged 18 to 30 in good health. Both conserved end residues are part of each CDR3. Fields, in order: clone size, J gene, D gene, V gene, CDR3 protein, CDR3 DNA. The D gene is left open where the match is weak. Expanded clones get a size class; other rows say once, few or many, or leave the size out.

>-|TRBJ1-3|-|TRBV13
CASSLDMASGNTIYF
TGTGCCAGCAGCTTAGATATGGCGAGCGGAAACACCATATATTTT
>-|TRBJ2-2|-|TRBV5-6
CASSRGGPNTGELFF
TGTGCCAGCAGCCGGGGAGGACCGAACACCGGGGAGCTGTTTTTT
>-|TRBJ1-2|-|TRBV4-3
CASSQDRQGTYYGYTF
TGCGCCAGCAGCCAAGATCGGCAGGGAACCTACTATGGCTACACCTTC
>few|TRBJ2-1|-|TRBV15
CATSRDGNTYNEQFF
TGTGCCACCAGCAGAGATGGTAACACCTACAATGAGCAGTTCTTC
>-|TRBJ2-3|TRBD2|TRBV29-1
CSAPTSGRADTQYF
TGCAGCGCCCCTACTAGCGGGAGGGCAGATACGCAGTATTTT
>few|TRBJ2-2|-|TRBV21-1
CASSKAGRTGELFF
TGTGCCAGCAGCAAAGCGGGCAGGACCGGGGAGCTGTTTTTT
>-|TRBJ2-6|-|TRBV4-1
CASSQGPRLSGANVLTF
TGCGCCAGCAGCCAAGGGCCTCGTCTCTCTGGGGCCAACGTCCTGACTTTC
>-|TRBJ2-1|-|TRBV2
CASSYRIGVLNEQFF
TGTGCCAGCAGCTACAGGATTGGGGTGTTGAATGAGCAGTTCTTC
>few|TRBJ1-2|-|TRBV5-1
CASSSGTVRNYGYTF
TGCGCCAGCAGCTCGGGCACAGTTAGGAACTATGGCTACACCTTC
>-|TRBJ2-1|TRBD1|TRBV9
CASSGTGGYNEQFF
TGTGCCAGCAGCGGGACAGGGGGATACAATGAGCAGTTCTTC
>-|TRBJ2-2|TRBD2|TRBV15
CATSRGTSGRAVSGELFF
TGTGCCACCAGCAGAGGGACTAGCGGGAGGGCCGTCTCCGGGGAGCTGTTTTTT
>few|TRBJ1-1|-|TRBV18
CASSPTTAMNTEAFF
TGTGCCAGCTCACCTACGACAGCCATGAACACTGAAGCTTTCTTT
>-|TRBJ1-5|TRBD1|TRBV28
CASSLNGQGNQPQHF
TGTGCCAGCAGTTTAAACGGACAGGGCAATCAGCCCCAGCATTTT
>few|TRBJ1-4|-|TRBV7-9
CASSPGRAQIGEKLFF
TGTGCCAGCAGCCCCGGACGGGCCCAAATAGGTGAAAAACTGTTTTTT
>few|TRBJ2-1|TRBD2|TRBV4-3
CASSRVHTTSGKDEQFF
TGCGCCAGCAGCCGCGTCCATACGACTAGCGGGAAAGATGAGCAGTTCTTC
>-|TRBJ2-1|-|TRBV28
CASRWGNEQFF
TGTGCCAGCAGGTGGGGCAATGAGCAGTTCTTC
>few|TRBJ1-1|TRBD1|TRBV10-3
CAISQGGNTEAFF
TGTGCCATCTCCCAGGGGGGGAACACTGAAGCTTTCTTT
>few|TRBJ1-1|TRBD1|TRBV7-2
CASSPTGVTEAFF
TGTGCCAGCAGCCCTACAGGGGTCACTGAAGCTTTCTTT
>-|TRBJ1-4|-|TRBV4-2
CASSEGTGNEKLFF
TGTGCCAGCAGCGAAGGGACGGGGAATGAAAAACTGTTTTTT
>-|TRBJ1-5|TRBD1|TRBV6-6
CASSYRGGQGIQPQHF
TGTGCCAGCAGTTACAGAGGGGGACAGGGAATTCAGCCCCAGCATTTT
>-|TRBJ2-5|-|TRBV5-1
CASSSTTGPQETQYF
TGCGCCAGCAGCTCTACCACAGGTCCGCAAGAGACCCAGTACTTC
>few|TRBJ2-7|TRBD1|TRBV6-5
CASRGTGPLGQYF
TGTGCCAGCAGAGGGACAGGGCCCTTAGGGCAGTACTTC
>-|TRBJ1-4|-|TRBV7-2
CASSLWSTVNEKLFF
TGTGCCAGCAGCTTATGGTCGACCGTTAATGAAAAACTGTTTTTT
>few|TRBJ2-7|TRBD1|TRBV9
CASSLTPTGSYEQYF
TGTGCCAGCAGCCTAACTCCGACAGGGAGTTACGAGCAGTACTTC
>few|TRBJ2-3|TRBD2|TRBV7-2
CASSQGLAGLTDTQYF
TGTGCCAGCAGCCAGGGACTAGCGGGGCTCACAGATACGCAGTATTTT
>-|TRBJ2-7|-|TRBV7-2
CASSLGSPANYEQYF
TGTGCCAGCAGCTTAGGGTCCCCGGCGAACTACGAGCAGTACTTC
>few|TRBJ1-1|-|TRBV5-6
CASSTLEPNTEAFF
TGTGCCAGCAGCACCCTTGAACCGAACACTGAAGCTTTCTTT
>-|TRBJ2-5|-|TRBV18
CASSPVGTETQYF
TGTGCCAGCTCACCCGTGGGGACGGAGACCCAGTACTTC
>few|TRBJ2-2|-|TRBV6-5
CASSPSGANTGELFF
TGTGCCAGCAGTCCGTCGGGGGCGAACACCGGGGAGCTGTTTTTT
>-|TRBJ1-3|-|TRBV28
CATTTDYHSGNTIYF
TGTGCCACCACAACGGACTACCACTCTGGAAACACCATATATTTT
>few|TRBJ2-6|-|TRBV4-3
CASSQDSGLGANVLTF
TGCGCCAGCAGCCAAGATTCGGGGCTAGGGGCCAACGTCCTGACTTTC
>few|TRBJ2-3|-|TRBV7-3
CASSLRENTQYF
TGTGCCAGCAGCTTACGGGAAAATACGCAGTATTTT
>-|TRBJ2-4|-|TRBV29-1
CSVGQGQGLLAKNIQYF
TGCAGCGTTGGTCAAGGACAGGGACTACTAGCCAAAAACATTCAGTACTTC
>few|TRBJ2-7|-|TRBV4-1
CASSQVGSGFYEQYF
TGCGCCAGCAGCCAAGTCGGTAGCGGATTCTACGAGCAGTACTTC
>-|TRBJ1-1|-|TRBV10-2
CASSEYIVRNPEAFF
TGCGCCAGCAGTGAGTATATAGTACGGAACCCTGAAGCTTTCTTT
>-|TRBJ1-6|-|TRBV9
CASSPRQAADSPLHF
TGTGCCAGCAGCCCCCGACAGGCCGCCGATTCACCCCTCCACTTT
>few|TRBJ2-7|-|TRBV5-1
CASSLGGDRSEQYF
TGCGCCAGCAGCTTGGGAGGGGATAGATCCGAGCAGTACTTC
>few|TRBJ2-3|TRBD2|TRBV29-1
CSVWGGTQYF
TGCAGCGTCTGGGGGGGTACGCAGTATTTT
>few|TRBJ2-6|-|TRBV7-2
CASSSETASGANVLTF
TGTGCCAGCAGCTCAGAGACAGCATCTGGGGCCAACGTCCTGACTTTC
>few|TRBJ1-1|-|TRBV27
CASSLGRNTEAFF
TGTGCCAGCAGTTTAGGTCGGAACACTGAAGCTTTCTTT
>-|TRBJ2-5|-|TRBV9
CASSVAPAQETQYF
TGTGCCAGCAGCGTAGCTCCAGCCCAAGAGACCCAGTACTTC
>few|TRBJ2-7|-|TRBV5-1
CASSLSGSGNEQYF
TGCGCCAGCAGCTTGAGTGGTAGCGGTAACGAGCAGTACTTC
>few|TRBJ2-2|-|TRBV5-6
CASSLVGSGELFF
TGTGCCAGCAGCTTGGTTGGTTCCGGGGAGCTGTTTTTT
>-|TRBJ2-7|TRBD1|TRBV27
CASSSLGQGGNEQYF
TGTGCCAGCAGTTCCCTCGGACAGGGGGGAAACGAGCAGTACTTC
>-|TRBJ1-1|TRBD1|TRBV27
CASSSGDRVEAFF
TGTGCCAGCAGTTCGGGGGACAGGGTCGAAGCTTTCTTT
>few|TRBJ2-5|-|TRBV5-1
CASRTDQETQYF
TGCGCCAGCAGAACAGATCAAGAGACCCAGTACTTC
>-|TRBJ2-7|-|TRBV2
CASMTRGRAGEQYF
TGTGCCAGCATGACTCGGGGGCGAGCGGGGGAGCAGTACTTC
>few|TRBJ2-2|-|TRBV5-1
CASSPPSVSGELFF
TGCGCCAGCAGCCCCCCTAGCGTGTCCGGGGAGCTGTTTTTT
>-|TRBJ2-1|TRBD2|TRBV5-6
CASSFWREGLGNEQFF
TGTGCCAGCAGCTTTTGGCGGGAGGGCCTAGGGAATGAGCAGTTCTTC
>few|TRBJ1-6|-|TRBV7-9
CASSSAYGRFSPLHF
TGTGCCAGCAGCTCCGCTTATGGGCGGTTCTCACCCCTCCACTTT
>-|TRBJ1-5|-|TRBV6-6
CASSLGGGDNQPQHF
TGTGCCAGCAGTTTGGGCGGGGGAGACAATCAGCCCCAGCATTTT
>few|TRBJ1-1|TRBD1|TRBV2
CAQQSDRVHTEAFF
TGTGCGCAGCAGAGTGACAGGGTGCACACTGAAGCTTTCTTT
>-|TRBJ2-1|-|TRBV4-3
CASSQGGQPHNEQFF
TGCGCCAGCAGCCAGGGAGGACAGCCTCACAATGAGCAGTTCTTC
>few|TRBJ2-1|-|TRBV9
CASSVDSYNEQFF
TGTGCCAGCAGCGTTGACTCGTACAATGAGCAGTTCTTC
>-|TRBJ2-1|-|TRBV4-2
CASSQQNSGPYNEQFF
TGTGCCAGCAGCCAACAAAACTCGGGACCCTACAATGAGCAGTTCTTC
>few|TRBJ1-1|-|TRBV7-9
CASSHRGSANTEAFF
TGTGCCAGCAGCCATAGGGGCAGCGCTAACACTGAAGCTTTCTTT